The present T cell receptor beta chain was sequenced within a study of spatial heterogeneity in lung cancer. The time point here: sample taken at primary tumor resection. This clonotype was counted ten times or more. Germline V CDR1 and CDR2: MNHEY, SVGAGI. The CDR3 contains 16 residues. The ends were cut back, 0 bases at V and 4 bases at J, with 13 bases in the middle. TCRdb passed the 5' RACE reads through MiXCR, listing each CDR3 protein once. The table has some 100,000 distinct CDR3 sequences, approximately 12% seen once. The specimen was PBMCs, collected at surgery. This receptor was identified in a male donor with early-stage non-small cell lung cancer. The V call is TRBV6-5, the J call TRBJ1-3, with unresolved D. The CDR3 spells CASSYSQAYQGNTIYF. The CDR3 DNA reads TGTGCCAGCAGTTACTCGCAGGCCTACCAGGGAAACACCATATATTTT.